One sample yielded the 29 T cell receptor beta chains listed below, sequenced in a study of Graves' ophthalmopathy and Graves' hyperthyroidism. Transcripts of RNA were the source for amplifying TCR beta CDR3 regions. Scientists carried out first-round RT-PCR using HTBI primers and then a second-round multiplex PCR. MiXCR, applied by TCRdb to the multiplex PCR reads, yields one record per CDR3 protein. The sample gives around 16,000 distinct CDR3 sequences, 46% of which show up once; approximately 24% is in the top ten. The sample taken for sequencing was peripheral blood. All receptors come from a middle-aged woman with stable Graves' hyperthyroidism.

This clonotype showed up many times. The genes are TRBV20-1 and TRBJ1-1; TRBD1 agrees at 9 bases. This CDR3 is built from 17 residues. V trimming: 2 bases; J trimming: 4 bases; junction bases outside the gene matches: 14. Germline CDR1 reads DFQATT; CDR2 reads SNEGSKA (reference sequence). The CDR3 loop reads CSARKGAQGAMGTEAFF. In nucleotides, the CDR3 is TGCAGTGCTAGAAAAGGGGCACAGGGGGCCATGGGCACTGAAGCTTTCTTT.

By its share, this clonotype is hyperexpanded. This chain joins TRBV2 and TRBJ2-5; the D gene is possibly TRBD2 (5 bases). The CDR3 spans 14 residues. V lost 4 bases to trimming and J lost 5 bases, with 14 bases between them. Germline CDR1 SNHLY, CDR2 FYNNEI. The CDR3: CASSGSGSGETQYF. CDR3 bases: TGTGCCAGCAGTGGGTCCGGGTCGGGGGAGACCCAGTACTTC.

This clonotype rates as medium-sized. V usage is TRBV20-1 and J usage is TRBJ2-5, with D perhaps matching TRBD2 (5 bases). The CDR3 has 13 amino acids. Germline lookup yields CDR1 DFQATT and CDR2 SNEGSKA (reference sequence). V lost 4 bases and J lost 2, with 11 bases in between. The CDR3 region is CSAIGRRQETQYF. The DNA for the CDR3 is TGCAGTGCTATCGGACGGAGGCAAGAGACCCAGTACTTC.

This clonotype is medium-sized (0.01 to 0.1%) within its sample. The gene calls are TRBV24-1 and TRBJ2-1, with D hard to call. The CDR3 has 15 residues. Germline lookup yields CDR1 KGHDR and CDR2 SFDVKD. V lost 4 bases to trimming and J lost 3 bases, with 12 bases between them. Here the CDR3 DNA reads TGTGCCACCAGTGACATCGGACGAGGCTACAATGAGCAGTTCTTC. This codes for CATSDIGRGYNEQFF.

This clonotype was recorded only once. This likely comes from a read error, as the CDR3 has no conserved phenylalanine or tryptophan at its end. This chain links TRBV7-2 with TRBJ1-5; TRBD1 matches 8 bases. The V segment lost 1 base and the J segment 6 bases; nucleotides outside the gene matches: 5. Germline V lookup: CDR1 SGHTA, CDR2 FQGNSA. The CDR3 totals 15 residues. CDR3 DNA: TGTGCCAGCAGCTTAGTCCCAGGGGGCGGTCAGCCCCAGCATCTT. Translated, it gives CASSLVPGGGQPQHL.

This clonotype ranks as medium-sized. The chain joins TRBV10-3 to TRBJ1-1, with 8 bases fitting TRBD1. Germline values: CDR1 ENHRY, CDR2 SYGVKD. V was clipped by 2 bases and J by 1 base; unmatched bases: 3. The CDR3 runs 15 residues. The CDR3 sequence: CAISENGQGNTEAFF. DNA of the CDR3: TGTGCCATCAGTGAGAACGGACAGGGGAACACTGAAGCTTTCTTT.

The chain is built from TRBV30 and TRBJ2-7, with D perhaps assigned TRBD1 or TRBD2 (5 bases each). V was trimmed by 8 bases and J by 13 bases, leaving 27 bases between them. Per the germline V gene, CDR1 is GTSNPN and CDR2 is SVGIG (reference sequence). This CDR3 is 13 amino acids long. CDR3 in amino acids: CAGSRGQGVGKYF. CDR3 DNA sequence: TGTGCCGGATCTCGCGGGCAGGGAGTGGGTAAATACTTC.

This clonotype is medium-sized (0.01 to 0.1%). The chain has TRBV7-2 and TRBJ2-3; D uncertain. The V gene lost 0 bases and the J gene lost 12 bases, with 16 bases spanning the gap. CDR3 length: 14 amino acids. In germline, CDR1 is SGHTA, CDR2 FQGNSA. This CDR3 is CASSLARSGETQYF. CDR3 nucleotides: TGTGCCAGCAGCTTAGCACGATCTGGGGAAACACAGTATTTT.

There are a few counts of this clonotype. The chain is built from TRBV10-3 and TRBJ2-6, with 7 bases that match TRBD1. Losses at the gene ends were 7 bases for V and 4 bases for J; bases not matched to a gene: 1. The germline V gene has CDR1 ENHRY and CDR2 SYGVKD. This CDR3 is 13 amino acids long. CDR3 DNA: TGTGCCATCAAGGGGGCCGGGGCCAACGTCCTGACTTTC. Protein sequence: CAIKGAGANVLTF.

The chain uses TRBV28 and TRBJ2-1, with D possibly being TRBD1 (6 bases). Germline CDR1 MDHEN, CDR2 SYDVKM. This CDR3 is 12 amino acids long. V was pared by 6 bases and J by 9 bases, with 12 bases between. In DNA, the CDR3 is TGTGCCAGCAGCGTACAGGGTATTGAGCAGTTCTTC. Amino acids: CASSVQGIEQFF.

This chain links TRBV29-1 with TRBJ2-7; perhaps TRBD2 as D (5 bases). There are 13 residues in the CDR3. Between the trimmed V and J ends, which lost 4 bases and 3 bases, there was a span of 13 bases. Germline values: CDR1 SQVTM, CDR2 ANQGSEA. CDR3 nucleotides: TGCAGCGTTGTGGGTAGCGCCGACTACGAGCAGTACTTC. Protein: CSVVGSADYEQYF.

This clonotype was seen only once. The gene calls are TRBV20-1 and TRBJ1-1; 9 nucleotides match TRBD1. There are 14 residues in the CDR3. With V trimmed by 1 base and J by 8 bases, 8 bases remained unmatched. The germline V gene encodes CDR1 DFQATT and CDR2 SNEGSKA (reference sequence). The CDR3 bases are TGCAGTGCTAGAGCCCGGGACAGGGTAAGAGAAGCTTTCTTT. This gives the protein CSARARDRVREAFF.

This clonotype has at least ten counts. The chain links TRBV19 to TRBJ1-5; 7 bases agree with TRBD1. Germline trimming cut 10 bases from V and 2 bases from J; bases unmatched to any gene: 14. The CDR3 spans 16 residues. Germline V CDR1 and CDR2: LNHDA, SQIVND (reference sequence). Here the CDR3 reads CATQTGQRVGNQPQHF. For the CDR3, the DNA is TGTGCCACCCAAACGGGACAGCGAGTTGGCAATCAGCCCCAGCATTTT.

As concerns this clonotype: A read error may produce the germline difference seen at one junction end. This chain connects TRBV4-1 to TRBJ2-1; D is ambiguous. CDR1 and CDR2 from the germline V gene are MGHRA and YSYEKL. The CDR3 loop spans 13 amino acids. The CDR3 loop reads CASSLNPGNERFF. CDR3 DNA sequence: TGCGCCAGCAGCCTGAACCCGGGCAATGAGCGGTTCTTC.

This chain connects TRBV12-5 to TRBJ1-4; possibly TRBD1 for D (6 bases). V shed 0 bases and J shed 0 bases, with 8 bases lying between them. Per the germline V gene, CDR1 is LGHNT and CDR2 is FRNRAP. This CDR3 is built from 16 residues. The CDR3 region is CASGLVQGPTNEKLFF. The CDR3 nucleotides read TGTGCTAGTGGTTTGGTACAGGGACCAACTAATGAAAAACTGTTTTTT.

This clonotype was seen ten or more times. This chain connects TRBV5-1 to TRBJ2-1; 11 positions agree with TRBD2. CDR3 size: 14 residues. In germline, CDR1 is SGHRS, CDR2 YFSETQ. Trimming cost V 2 bases and J 7 bases; bases outside gene matches: 2. CDR3 sequence: CASSFSGRGNEQFF. The CDR3 DNA reads TGCGCCAGCAGCTTTAGCGGGAGGGGGAATGAGCAGTTCTTC.

About this clonotype: A junction end diverges from the germline sequence, so it may reflect a read error. V is TRBV20-1 and J is TRBJ2-3; 7 nucleotides agree with TRBD2. The length of the CDR3 is 15 residues. Germline loops: CDR1 DFQATT, CDR2 SNEGSKA (reference sequence). As DNA, the CDR3 is TGCAGTGCTACGCCCCCGGCGGGAGACACAGATGCGCAGTATTTT. Protein: CSATPPAGDTDAQYF.

With regard to this clonotype: This sequence may be a read error, since a much larger clone differs from it by one base. The chain joins TRBV9 to TRBJ2-2, with TRBD1 matching 11 bases. From germline, CDR1 is SGDLS and CDR2 YYNGEE. The ends lost 4 bases at V and 7 bases at J; junction bases unmatched: 6. The CDR3 runs to 15 residues. The CDR3 spells CASSPGQGACGELFF. The CDR3 DNA is TGTGCCAGCAGCCCCGGACAGGGGGCATGCGGGGAGCTGTTTTTT.

V usage is TRBV6-6 and J usage is TRBJ1-5, with TRBD1 matching 9 bases. Looked up from germline, CDR1 is MNHNY and CDR2 is SVGAGI (reference sequence). The CDR3 covers 15 residues. The junction had 4 bases not matched to a gene; V was cut back by 6 bases and J by 1 base. CDR3 in amino acids: CASSPGQGSNQPQHF. The CDR3 region has the DNA TGTGCCAGCAGCCCGGGACAGGGAAGCAATCAGCCCCAGCATTTT.

As to this clonotype: A much larger clone sits a single nucleotide away, making a read error possible. The genes are TRBV5-1 and TRBJ1-1; tentatively, D is TRBD1 (5 bases). CDR1 SGHRS and CDR2 YFSETQ come from the germline V gene. Trimming took 4 bases from V and 1 from J, leaving 14 bases between them. The CDR3 extends over 15 amino acids. The CDR3 here is CASSRTRGTNTEAFF. CDR3 nucleotides: TGCGCCAGCAGCCGTACGAGGGGCACGAACACTGAAGCTTTCTTT.

The chain links TRBV10-1 to TRBJ1-2; 11 bases agree with TRBD1. Germline loops: CDR1 WNHNN, CDR2 SYGVQD (reference sequence). This CDR3 has 14 residues. J was trimmed by 3 bases and V by 10 bases; bases with no gene match: 7. CDR3 sequence (DNA): TGCGCCAACGACAGGACAGGGGGCTACTATGGCTACACCTTC. Translating gives CANDRTGGYYGYTF.

V and J are TRBV10-1 and TRBJ1-2; 10 bases map to TRBD1. Germline V gene data show CDR1 as WNHNN and CDR2 as SYGVQD (reference sequence). Germline trimming cut 10 bases from V and 7 bases from J; bases unmatched to any gene: 12. This CDR3 has 14 amino acids. In DNA, the CDR3 is TGCGCCAACGACAGGACAGGGGGACAGACTGGCTACACCTTC. Its translation: CANDRTGGQTGYTF.

This clonotype was counted ten times or more. The chain uses TRBV7-2 and TRBJ1-6, with 7 bases fitting TRBD1. The V and J ends lost 5 bases and 6 bases, in that order; junction bases with no gene match: 7. The V gene's germline CDR1 is SGHTA and CDR2 FQGNSA. The CDR3 length is 15 residues. The CDR3 DNA reads TGTGCCAGCAGCCAGTACCGGGACAGTAATTCACCCCTCCACTTT. Amino acids: CASSQYRDSNSPLHF.

The chain is built from TRBV7-2 and TRBJ2-5; D possibly corresponds to TRBD2 (6 bases). The V gene's germline CDR1 is SGHTA and CDR2 FQGNSA. Trimming took 5 bases from V and 2 from J, leaving 15 bases between them. The CDR3 runs to 15 residues. CDR3 DNA sequence: TGTGCCAGCAGCCCCCTCGCGGCGGGACAAGAGACCCAGTACTTC. This codes for CASSPLAAGQETQYF.

On this clonotype itself: The CDR3 end shows no conserved phenylalanine or tryptophan, and so a read error is likely. The DNA is omitted, as the CDR3 cannot be located on it reliably, and the CDR3 follows TCRdb's listing. The V and J genes are TRBV5-8 and TRBJ2-6. Germline-derived CDR1 and CDR2 are SGHTS and YDEGEE. Inclusive of both ends, the CDR3 amounts to 15 amino acids. Here the CDR3 reads CASSLELAGANVPTC.

This clonotype was seen more than once but under ten times. J is TRBJ1-6 and V is TRBV19; TRBD1 is a possible D gene (5 bases). The germline gives CDR1 LNHDA, CDR2 SQIVND (reference sequence). Trimming left V 6 bases short and J 10 bases short, with 19 bases between. The CDR3 has 15 amino acids. DNA for the CDR3: TGTGCCAGTAGGATTGCCGGGGACCAGCGATCACCCCTCCACTTT. This encodes CASRIAGDQRSPLHF. The full variable domain, rest sourced from reference TRBV19 and TRBJ1-6, is DGGITQSPKYLFRKEGQNVTLSCEQNLNHDAMYWYRQDPGQGLRLIYYSQIVNDFQKGDIAEGYSVSREKKESFPLTVTSAQKNPTAFYLCASRIAGDQRSPLHFGNGTRLTVT.

Only a few counts were recorded for this clonotype. The V and J genes are TRBV6-1 and TRBJ1-5, with 11 bases lining up with TRBD1. The CDR3 is 16 amino acids. Trimming cost V 1 base and J 6 bases; bases outside gene matches: 5. Germline loops: CDR1 MNHNS, CDR2 SASEGT. The CDR3 region is CASSEGTGGLIQPQHF. As DNA, the CDR3 is TGTGCCAGCAGTGAAGGGACAGGGGGCCTAATTCAGCCCCAGCATTTT.

This clonotype was recorded many times. The rearrangement joins TRBV2 to TRBJ2-7; 8 bases line up with TRBD2. The CDR3 is 16 residues long. The junction had 8 bases not matched to a gene; V was cut back by 2 bases and J by 2 bases. Germline V gene data show CDR1 as SNHLY and CDR2 as FYNNEI. CDR3 nucleotides: TGTGCCAGCAGTGAAATTGCGGGGGGCCCGACCTACGAGCAGTACTTC. Its translation: CASSEIAGGPTYEQYF. Full variable domain (remainder filled in from reference TRBV2 and TRBJ2-7): EPEVTQTPSHQVTQMGQEVILRCVPISNHLYFYWYRQILGQKVEFLVSFYNNEISEKSEIFDDQFSVERPDGSNFTLKIRSTKLEDSAMYFCASSEIAGGPTYEQYFGPGTRLTVT.

The CDR3 nucleotides are TGTGCCAGCACCTTTGAAGGCGGGGGTGGGGAAAAACTGTTTTTT. Translated, it gives CASTFEGGGGEKLFF. This sequence joins TRBV6-1 and TRBJ1-4; tentative D call: TRBD1 (5 bases). CDR1 is MNHNS and CDR2 is SASEGT in the germline V gene. V dropped 7 bases and J dropped 8 bases, with 20 bases sitting between them. CDR3 length: 15 residues.